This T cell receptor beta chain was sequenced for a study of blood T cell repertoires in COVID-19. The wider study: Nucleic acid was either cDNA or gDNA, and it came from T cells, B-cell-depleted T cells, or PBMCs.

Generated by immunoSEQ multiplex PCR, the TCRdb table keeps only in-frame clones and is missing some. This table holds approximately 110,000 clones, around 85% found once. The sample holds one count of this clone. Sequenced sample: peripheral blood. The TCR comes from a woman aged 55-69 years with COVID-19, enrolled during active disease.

The CDR3 is CASSDVSSETQYF. CDR3 nucleotides: TGTGCCAGCAGTGACGTTAGCTCGGAGACCCAGTACTTC. This rearrangement joins TRBV2 to TRBJ2-5; D gene uncertain. The CDR3 contains 13 residues. Trimming stripped 3 bases from V and 5 bases from J, with 10 bases between. CDR1 is SNHLY, CDR2 FYNNEI, per germline.